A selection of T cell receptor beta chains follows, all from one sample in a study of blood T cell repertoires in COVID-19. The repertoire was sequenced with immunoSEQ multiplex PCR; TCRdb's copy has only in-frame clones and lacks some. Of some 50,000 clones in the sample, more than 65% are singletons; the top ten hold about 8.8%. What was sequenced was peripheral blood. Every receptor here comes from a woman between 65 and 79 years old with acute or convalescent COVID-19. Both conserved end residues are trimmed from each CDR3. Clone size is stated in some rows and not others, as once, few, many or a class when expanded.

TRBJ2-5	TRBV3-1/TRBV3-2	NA	ASSQGASGETQY
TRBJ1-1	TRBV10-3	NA	AISELGHPNTEAF
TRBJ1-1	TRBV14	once	ASSLFRNTEAF
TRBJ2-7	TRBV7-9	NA	ASSFPKLEPNSDEQY
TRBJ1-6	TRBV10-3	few	ATGQGNSPLH
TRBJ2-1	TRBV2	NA	ASGLQGAYNEQF
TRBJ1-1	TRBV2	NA	ASSDYRAGTAF
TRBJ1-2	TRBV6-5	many	ASTPDRRYGYT
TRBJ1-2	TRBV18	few	ASSPTTGKINYGYT
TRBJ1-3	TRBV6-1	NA	ASSETPGSGNTIY